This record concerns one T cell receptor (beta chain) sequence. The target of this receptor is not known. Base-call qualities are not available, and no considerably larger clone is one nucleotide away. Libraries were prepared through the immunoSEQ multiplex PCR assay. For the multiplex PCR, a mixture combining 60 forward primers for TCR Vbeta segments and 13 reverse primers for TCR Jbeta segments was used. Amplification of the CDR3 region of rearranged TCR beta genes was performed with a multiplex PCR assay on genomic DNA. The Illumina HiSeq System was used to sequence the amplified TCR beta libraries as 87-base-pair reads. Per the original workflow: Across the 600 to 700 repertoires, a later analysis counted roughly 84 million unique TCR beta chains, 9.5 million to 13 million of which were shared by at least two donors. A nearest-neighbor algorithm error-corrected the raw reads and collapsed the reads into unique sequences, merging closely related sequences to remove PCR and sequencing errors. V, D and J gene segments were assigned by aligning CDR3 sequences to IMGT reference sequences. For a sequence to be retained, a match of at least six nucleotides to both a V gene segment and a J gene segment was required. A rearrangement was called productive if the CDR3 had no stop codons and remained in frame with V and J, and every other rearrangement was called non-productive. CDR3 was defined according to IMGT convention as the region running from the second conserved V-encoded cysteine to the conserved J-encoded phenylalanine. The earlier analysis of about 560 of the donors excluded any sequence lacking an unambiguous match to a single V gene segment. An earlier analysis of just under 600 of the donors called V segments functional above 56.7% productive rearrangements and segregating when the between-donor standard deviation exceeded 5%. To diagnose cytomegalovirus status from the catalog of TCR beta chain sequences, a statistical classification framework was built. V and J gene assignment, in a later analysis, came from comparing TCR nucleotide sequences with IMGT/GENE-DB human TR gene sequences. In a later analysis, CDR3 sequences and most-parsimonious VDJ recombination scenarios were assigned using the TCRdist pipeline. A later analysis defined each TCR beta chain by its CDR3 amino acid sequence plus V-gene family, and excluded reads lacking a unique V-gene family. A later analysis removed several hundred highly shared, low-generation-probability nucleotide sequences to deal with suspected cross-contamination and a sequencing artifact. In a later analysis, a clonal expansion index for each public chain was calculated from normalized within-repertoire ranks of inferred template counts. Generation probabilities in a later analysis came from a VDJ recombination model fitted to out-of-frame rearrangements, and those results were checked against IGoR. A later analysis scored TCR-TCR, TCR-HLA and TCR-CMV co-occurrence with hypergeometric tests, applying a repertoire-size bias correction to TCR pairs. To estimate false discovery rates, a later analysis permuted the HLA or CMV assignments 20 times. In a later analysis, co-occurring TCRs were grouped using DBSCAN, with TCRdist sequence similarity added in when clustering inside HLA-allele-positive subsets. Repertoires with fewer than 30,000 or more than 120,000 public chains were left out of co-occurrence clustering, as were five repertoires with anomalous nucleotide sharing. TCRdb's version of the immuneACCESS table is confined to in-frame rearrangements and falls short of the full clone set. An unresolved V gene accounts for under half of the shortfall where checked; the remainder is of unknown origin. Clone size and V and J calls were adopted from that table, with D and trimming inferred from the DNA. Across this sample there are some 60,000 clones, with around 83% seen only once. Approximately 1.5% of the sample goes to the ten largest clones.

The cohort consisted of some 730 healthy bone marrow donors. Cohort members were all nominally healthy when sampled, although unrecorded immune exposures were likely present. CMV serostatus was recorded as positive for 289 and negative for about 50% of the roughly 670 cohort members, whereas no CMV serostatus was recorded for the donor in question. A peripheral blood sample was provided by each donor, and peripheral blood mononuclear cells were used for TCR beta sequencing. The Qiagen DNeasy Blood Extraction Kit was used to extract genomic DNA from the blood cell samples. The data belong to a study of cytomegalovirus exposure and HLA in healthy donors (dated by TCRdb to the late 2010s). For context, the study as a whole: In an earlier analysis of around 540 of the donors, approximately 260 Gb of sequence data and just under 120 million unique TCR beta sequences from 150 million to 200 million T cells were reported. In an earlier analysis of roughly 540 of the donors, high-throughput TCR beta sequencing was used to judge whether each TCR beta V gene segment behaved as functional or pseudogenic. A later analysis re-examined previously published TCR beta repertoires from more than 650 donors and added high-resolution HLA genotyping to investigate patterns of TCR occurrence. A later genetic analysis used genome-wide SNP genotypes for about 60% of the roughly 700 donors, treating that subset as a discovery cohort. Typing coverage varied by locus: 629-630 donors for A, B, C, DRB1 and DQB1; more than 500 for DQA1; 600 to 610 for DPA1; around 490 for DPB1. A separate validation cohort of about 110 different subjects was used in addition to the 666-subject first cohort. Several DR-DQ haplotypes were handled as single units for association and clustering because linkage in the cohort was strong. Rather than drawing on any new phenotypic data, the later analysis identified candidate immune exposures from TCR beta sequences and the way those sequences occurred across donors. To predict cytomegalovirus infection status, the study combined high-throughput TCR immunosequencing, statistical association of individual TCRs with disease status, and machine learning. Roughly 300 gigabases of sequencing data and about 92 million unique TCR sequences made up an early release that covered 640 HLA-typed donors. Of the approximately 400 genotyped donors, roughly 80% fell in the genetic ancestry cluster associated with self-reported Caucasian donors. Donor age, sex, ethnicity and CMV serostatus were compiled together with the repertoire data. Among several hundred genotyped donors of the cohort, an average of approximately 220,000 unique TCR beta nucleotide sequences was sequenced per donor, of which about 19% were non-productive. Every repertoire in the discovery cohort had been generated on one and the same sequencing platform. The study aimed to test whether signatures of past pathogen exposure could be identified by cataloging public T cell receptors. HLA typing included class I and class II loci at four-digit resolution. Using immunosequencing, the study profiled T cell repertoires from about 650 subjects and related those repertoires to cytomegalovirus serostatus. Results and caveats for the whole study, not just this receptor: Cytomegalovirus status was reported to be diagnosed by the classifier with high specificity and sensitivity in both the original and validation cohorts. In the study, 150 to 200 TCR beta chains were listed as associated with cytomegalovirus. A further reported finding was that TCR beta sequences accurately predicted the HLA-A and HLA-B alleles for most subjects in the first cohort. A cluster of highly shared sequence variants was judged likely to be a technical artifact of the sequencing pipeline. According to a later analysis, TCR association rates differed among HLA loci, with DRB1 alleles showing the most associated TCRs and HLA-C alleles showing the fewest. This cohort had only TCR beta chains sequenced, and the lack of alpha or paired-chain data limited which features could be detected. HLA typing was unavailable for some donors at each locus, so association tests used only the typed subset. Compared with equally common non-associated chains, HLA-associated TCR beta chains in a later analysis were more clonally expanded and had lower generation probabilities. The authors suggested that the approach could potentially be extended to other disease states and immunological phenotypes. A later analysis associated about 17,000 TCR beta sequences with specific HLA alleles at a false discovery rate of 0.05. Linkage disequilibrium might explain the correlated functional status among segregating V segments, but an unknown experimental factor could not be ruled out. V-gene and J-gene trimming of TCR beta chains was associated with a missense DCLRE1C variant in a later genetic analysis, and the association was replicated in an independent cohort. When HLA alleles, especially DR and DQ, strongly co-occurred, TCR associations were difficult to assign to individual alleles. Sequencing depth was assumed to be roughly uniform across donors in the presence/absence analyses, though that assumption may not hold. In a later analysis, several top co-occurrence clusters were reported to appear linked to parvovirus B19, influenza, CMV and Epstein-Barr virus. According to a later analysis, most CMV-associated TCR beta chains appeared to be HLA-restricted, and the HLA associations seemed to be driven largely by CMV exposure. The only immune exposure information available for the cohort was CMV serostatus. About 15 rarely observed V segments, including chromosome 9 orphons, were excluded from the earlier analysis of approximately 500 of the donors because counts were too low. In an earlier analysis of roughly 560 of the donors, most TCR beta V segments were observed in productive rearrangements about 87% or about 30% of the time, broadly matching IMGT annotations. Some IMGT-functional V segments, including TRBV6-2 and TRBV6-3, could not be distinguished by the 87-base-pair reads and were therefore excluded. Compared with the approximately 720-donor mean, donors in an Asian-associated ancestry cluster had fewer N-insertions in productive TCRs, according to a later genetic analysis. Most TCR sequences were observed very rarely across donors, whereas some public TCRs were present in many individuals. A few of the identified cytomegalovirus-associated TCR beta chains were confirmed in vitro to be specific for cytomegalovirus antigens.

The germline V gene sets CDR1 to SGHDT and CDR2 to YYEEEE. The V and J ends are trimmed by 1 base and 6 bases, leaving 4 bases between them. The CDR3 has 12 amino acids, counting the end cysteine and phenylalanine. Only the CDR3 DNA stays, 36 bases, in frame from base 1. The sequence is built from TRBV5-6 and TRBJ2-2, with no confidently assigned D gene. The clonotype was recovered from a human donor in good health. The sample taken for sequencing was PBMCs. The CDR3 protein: CASSLTAGELFF. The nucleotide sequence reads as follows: TGTGCCAGCAGCTTGACAGCCGGGGAGCTGTTTTTT. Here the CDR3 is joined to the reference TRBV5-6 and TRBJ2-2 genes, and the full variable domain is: DAGVTQSPTHLIKTRGQQVTLRCSPKSGHDTVSWYQQALGQGPQFIFQYYEEEERQRGNFPDRFSGHQFPNYSSELNVNALLLGDSALYLCASSLTAGELFFGEGSRLTVL.